Presented here are 22 T cell receptor beta chains from one specimen sequenced in a study of CD8+ T cells in alopecia areata. Sequencing relied on a cDNA template that was reverse transcribed from extracted RNA. The method was immunoSEQ multiplex PCR; TCRdb's version includes in-frame clones alone and lacks a portion of them. The sample consists of about 160,000 clones, approximately 60% of them appearing once. Regarding treatment: oral pan-JAK inhibitor, 5-10 mg twice daily. This specimen consisted of CD4+ T cells sorted from blood, obtained at week 24, from a patient treated with tofacitinib. Receptors were obtained from a human donor with alopecia areata.

This clone was observed a single time. The CDR3 sequence is CSVSAAYNEQFF. In DNA form, the CDR3 reads TGCAGCGTCTCAGCTGCCTACAATGAGCAGTTCTTC. The chain carries TRBV29-1 and TRBJ2-1; D is undetermined. CDR3 size: 12 residues. With 6 bases removed from V and 2 bases from J, the gap between germline ends came to 8 bases. The germline V gene encodes CDR1 SQVTM and CDR2 ANQGSEA.

This chain connects TRBV25-1 to TRBJ2-1; a possible D gene is TRBD1 (5 bases). The germline CDR1 and CDR2 sequences are MGHDK and SYGVNS. This CDR3 has 13 residues. V was shortened by 7 bases and J by 7 bases, with 14 bases between the two germline ends. Here the CDR3 reads CASKGNPWNEQFF. The CDR3 DNA reads as TGTGCCAGCAAGGGGAACCCCTGGAATGAGCAGTTCTTC.

The chain links TRBV5-1 to TRBJ1-5; 8 positions match TRBD1. The V segment lost 2 bases and the J segment 4 bases; nucleotides outside the gene matches: 8. Germline CDR1 reads SGHRS; CDR2 reads YFSETQ. The CDR3 spans 16 residues. The CDR3 sequence is CASSLEPQGENQPQHF. The CDR3 bases are TGCGCCAGCAGCTTAGAACCACAGGGGGAAAATCAGCCCCAGCATTTT.

The chain joins TRBV5-1 to TRBJ1-4, with D hard to call. The CDR3 is made up of 14 amino acids. CDR1 and CDR2 (germline): SGHRS, YFSETQ. V shed 4 bases and J shed 7 bases, with 14 bases lying between them. As DNA, the CDR3 is TGCGCCAGCAGCCTACAACCCTCTAGTGAAAAACTGTTTTTT. Translation gives CASSLQPSSEKLFF.

This clone has a single count. This chain connects TRBV6-1 to TRBJ2-2, with 7 bases that match TRBD1. The CDR3 loop spans 15 amino acids. Germline CDR1 and CDR2: MNHNS and SASEGT. J gave up 2 bases and V 7 bases, and 7 bases lay outside the gene matches. CDR3 DNA: TGTGCCAGCAAATTGAGGGGGCGAAACACCGGGGAGCTGTTTTTT. It translates to CASKLRGRNTGELFF.

On this clone: A far larger clone is off by one base, so a read error is likely. V gene TRBV5-6 combines with J gene TRBJ2-7, with 9 bases matching TRBD1. Losses at the gene ends were 3 bases for V and 2 bases for J; bases not matched to a gene: 3. The CDR3 consists of 14 residues. Germline assignment: CDR1 SGHDT and CDR2 YYEEEE. The CDR3 reads CASSSGTGPYEQYF. The CDR3 region has the DNA TGTGCCAGCAGCTCCGGGACAGGGCCCTACGAGCAGTACTTC.

The chain combines TRBV29-1 with TRBJ1-1, with D possibly being TRBD1 (5 bases). V was trimmed by 3 bases and J by 1 base, leaving 6 bases between them. Germline CDR1 is SQVTM and CDR2 is ANQGSEA. The CDR3 covers 12 residues. The CDR3 loop reads CSVDGGNTEAFF. DNA for the CDR3: TGCAGCGTTGATGGGGGGAACACTGAAGCTTTCTTT.

CDR3 nucleotides: TGTGCCAGCAGTAACGGTAATCAGCCCCAGCATTTT. Protein product: CASSNGNQPQHF. The V gene is TRBV6-5, the J gene TRBJ1-5; D unresolved. Germline lookup yields CDR1 MNHEY and CDR2 SVGAGI. The CDR3 is 12 residues long. Trimming removed 5 bases at V and 4 bases at J, with 6 bases between.

In the case of this clone: The sample contains more than one DNA sequence encoding this CDR3. The chain recombines TRBV2 with TRBJ1-5; 7 bases map to TRBD1. This CDR3 has 13 residues. In germline, CDR1 is SNHLY, CDR2 FYNNEI. Trimming removed 4 bases from V and 7 bases from J; junction bases left unmatched: 4. CDR3 nucleotides: TGTGCCAGCAGTGGAGGGGGCAGCCAGCCCCAGCATTTT. Residues: CASSGGGSQPQHF.

This chain connects TRBV19 to TRBJ1-2; 9 nucleotides agree with TRBD1. The germline CDR1 and CDR2 sequences are LNHDA and SQIVND (reference sequence). Losses at the gene ends were 8 bases for V and 2 bases for J; bases not matched to a gene: 9. This CDR3 region has 15 residues. CDR3 region: CASSSPGTGNYGYTF. The DNA of the CDR3 is TGTGCCAGTTCCTCCCCGGGGACAGGGAACTATGGCTACACCTTC.

The chain couples TRBV2 to TRBJ2-7; no definite D call. Between the trimmed V and J ends, which lost 7 bases and 2 bases, there was a span of 9 bases. The CDR3 is 12 amino acids. Germline V gives CDR1 SNHLY, CDR2 FYNNEI. The CDR3 bases are TGTGCCAGCATGGTAAACCCCTACGAGCAGTACTTC. It codes for CASMVNPYEQYF.

CDR3 bases: TGTGCCAGCAGCTCGGGACGTAGAAATGAAAAACTGTTTTTT. This encodes CASSSGRRNEKLFF. J is TRBJ1-4 and V is TRBV5-6, with a tentative D call TRBD1 (5 bases). Germline CDR1 is SGHDT and CDR2 is YYEEEE. The CDR3 has 14 amino acids. V lost 3 bases and J 5 bases, leaving 11 bases between the germline ends. Combining the CDR3 with reference TRBV5-6 and TRBJ1-4 gives the whole variable domain DAGVTQSPTHLIKTRGQQVTLRCSPKSGHDTVSWYQQALGQGPQFIFQYYEEEERQRGNFPDRFSGHQFPNYSSELNVNALLLGDSALYLCASSSGRRNEKLFFGSGTQLSVL.

V is TRBV6-6 and J is TRBJ1-5; D not resolved. CDR1 and CDR2 from the germline V gene are MNHNY and SVGAGI (reference sequence). The CDR3 has 15 amino acids. The V end was cut by 5 bases, the J end by 3 bases, with 14 bases between. The CDR3 loop reads CASSQGWGNNQPQHF. In DNA, the CDR3 is TGTGCCAGCAGTCAAGGGTGGGGTAACAATCAGCCCCAGCATTTT.

The genes are TRBV6-5 and TRBJ2-3, with 7 bases identical to TRBD2. V gave up 6 bases and J gave up 4 bases; unmatched junction bases: 7. The CDR3 has 14 amino acids. The germline V gene encodes CDR1 MNHEY and CDR2 SVGAGI. CDR3 in amino acids: CASRRAGWADTQYF. Written as DNA, the CDR3 is TGTGCCAGCAGGAGAGCGGGGTGGGCAGATACGCAGTATTTT.

The V gene is TRBV2, the J gene TRBJ1-5; D is ambiguous. V lost 4 bases, J lost 6 bases, and 10 bases lay in between. CDR1 SNHLY and CDR2 FYNNEI come from the germline V gene. The CDR3 covers 13 residues. In DNA form, the CDR3 reads TGTGCCAGCAGTGTGTCGGGCCCTCAGCCCCAGCATTTT. It translates to CASSVSGPQPQHF. The whole variable domain, filled in from reference TRBV2 and TRBJ1-5, reads EPEVTQTPSHQVTQMGQEVILRCVPISNHLYFYWYRQILGQKVEFLVSFYNNEISEKSEIFDDQFSVERPDGSNFTLKIRSTKLEDSAMYFCASSVSGPQPQHFGDGTRLSIL.

J is TRBJ2-7 and V is TRBV7-9, with D perhaps TRBD1 (6 bases). CDR3 length: 16 residues. CDR1 SEHNR and CDR2 FQNEAQ come from the germline V gene (reference sequence). V was cut by 2 bases and J by 7 bases, with 21 bases left in between. CDR3 amino acids: CASSLFEGTPVREQYF. The CDR3 DNA sequence: TGTGCCAGCAGCTTATTTGAAGGGACACCAGTGAGGGAGCAGTACTTC. Full variable domain (remainder filled in from reference TRBV7-9 and TRBJ2-7): DTGVSQNPRHKITKRGQNVTFRCDPISEHNRLYWYRQTLGQGPEFLTYFQNEAQLEKSRLLSDRFSAERPKGSFSTLEIQRTEQGDSAMYLCASSLFEGTPVREQYFGPGTRLTVT.

The CDR3 loop is CSVQWAESYEQYF. CDR3 nucleotide sequence: TGCAGCGTTCAATGGGCTGAAAGCTACGAGCAGTACTTC. This rearrangement joins TRBV29-1 to TRBJ2-7; D not resolved. Germline-derived CDR1 and CDR2 are SQVTM and ANQGSEA. There are 13 residues in the CDR3. V was shortened by 5 bases and J by 3 bases, with 14 bases between the two germline ends.

V is TRBV2 and J is TRBJ2-7; D is unclear. There are 14 residues in the CDR3. V lost 5 bases and J 0 bases, leaving 11 bases between the germline ends. In germline, CDR1 is SNHLY, CDR2 FYNNEI. CDR3 residues: CASSIVSGSYEQYF. CDR3 nucleotides: TGTGCCAGCAGTATCGTCTCCGGCTCCTACGAGCAGTACTTC.

The V gene is TRBV6-9, the J gene TRBJ1-4, with TRBD1 as a possible D gene (5 bases). Trimming took 8 bases from V and 4 from J, leaving 11 bases between them. Germline CDR1 and CDR2: MNHGY and SVAAGI. This CDR3 is 13 amino acids long. CDR3 DNA: TGTGCCAGCCTCCGGGACCTTAATGAAAAACTGTTTTTT. Translation: CASLRDLNEKLFF.

The chain joins TRBV18 to TRBJ2-1; 9 bases are shared with TRBD2. The V segment lost 0 bases and the J segment 8 bases; nucleotides outside the gene matches: 11. The CDR3 loop spans 17 amino acids. Per the germline V gene, CDR1 is KGHSH and CDR2 is LQKENI. The DNA for the CDR3 is TGTGCCAGCTCACCACCTTTGGAAGCGGGGGGTTTCGATGAGCAGTTCTTC. Translating gives CASSPPLEAGGFDEQFF.

The V and J genes are TRBV15 and TRBJ2-5, with 7 bases identical to TRBD1. The CDR3 is 14 residues long. CDR1 LNHNV and CDR2 YYDKDF come from the germline V gene (reference sequence). V dropped 11 bases and J dropped 4; count of bases not matched to a gene: 13. This CDR3 is CAAAHRGGGETQYF. CDR3 nucleotide sequence: TGTGCCGCCGCACACAGGGGCGGAGGAGAGACCCAGTACTTC.

This clone was recorded a few times. The chain is built from TRBV10-3 and TRBJ2-1; D possibly matches TRBD1 or TRBD2 (6 bases each). CDR1 and CDR2 (germline): ENHRY, SYGVKD. Trimming stripped 2 bases from V and 8 bases from J, with 13 bases between. The CDR3 is made up of 14 amino acids. The CDR3 protein is CAISEGGQWDEQFF. CDR3 DNA sequence: TGTGCCATCAGTGAGGGGGGGCAATGGGATGAGCAGTTCTTC.